Shown below are 24 T cell receptor beta chains from a single sample sequenced in a study of cytotoxic CD8 clonotypes in ibrutinib-treated CLL. Using immunoSEQ multiplex PCR, the repertoire was profiled, and TCRdb retains in-frame clones only, with some absent. The sample carries roughly 190,000 clones, over 60% recorded once. The sample was PBMCs, taken after 24 months of ibrutinib treatment. The receptors were sampled from a human donor with chronic lymphocytic leukemia.

The chain is built from TRBV11-2 and TRBJ1-2; no firm D call. The length of the CDR3 is 16 residues. Germline V lookup: CDR1 SGHAT, CDR2 FQNNGV. Trimming removed 1 base from V and 8 bases from J, with 20 bases in between. The CDR3, as DNA: TGTGCCAGCAGCTTAGCGTTCCCTCCAGTTAGCGGAGGCTACACCTTC. Residues: CASSLAFPPVSGGYTF.

The chain employs TRBV5-5 and TRBJ2-7; 7 nucleotides align to TRBD1. Germline V lookup: CDR1 SGHKS, CDR2 YYEKEE (reference sequence). The CDR3 spans 14 residues. Trimming cost V 0 bases and J 3 bases; bases outside gene matches: 3. Written as DNA, the CDR3 is TGTGCCAGCAGCTTGGCGCAGGGGGTCTACGAGCAGTACTTC. Encoded protein: CASSLAQGVYEQYF.

The rearrangement links TRBV19 to TRBJ2-1; 13 nucleotides align to TRBD2. This CDR3 is built from 16 residues. Per germline, CDR1 LNHDA and CDR2 SQIVND (reference sequence). V was clipped by 4 bases and J by 2 bases; unmatched bases: 2. Here the CDR3 DNA reads TGTGCCAGTAGTAAAACTAGCGGGAGGGCCTACAATGAGCAGTTCTTC. Translation: CASSKTSGRAYNEQFF.

This clone occurred a few times. The chain has TRBV14 and TRBJ2-1; the D call may be TRBD1 or TRBD2 (5 bases each). Deletions cut 6 bases from V and 6 bases from J, with 21 bases between. The CDR3 length is 16 residues. Germline V gene lookup returns CDR1 SGHDN and CDR2 FVKESK. The DNA of the CDR3 is TGTGCCAGCAGAGGATCAGGGACGGGCCCCCTCAATGAGCAGTTCTTC. This gives the protein CASRGSGTGPLNEQFF.

V gene TRBV6-6 combines with J gene TRBJ2-5; D is undetermined. Looked up from germline, CDR1 is MNHNY and CDR2 is SVGAGI (reference sequence). Trimming cost V 2 bases and J 0 bases, with 10 bases left between them. The CDR3 loop spans 15 amino acids. DNA for the CDR3: TGTGCCAGCAGTTACGATCTGGAGTACCAAGAGACCCAGTACTTC. Translating it yields CASSYDLEYQETQYF.

The rearrangement uses TRBV11-2 and TRBJ1-3; 10 bases line up with TRBD1. V shed 4 bases and J 1 base; nucleotides not matched to a gene: 4. The CDR3 consists of 16 residues. Germline CDR1 SGHAT, CDR2 FQNNGV. CDR3 DNA: TGTGCCAGCAGCTACGGGGACAGGGGATCTGGAAACACCATATATTTT. Translation gives CASSYGDRGSGNTIYF.

The chain employs TRBV6-5 and TRBJ2-1; D might be TRBD1 (6 bases). V was shortened by 3 bases and J by 0 bases, with 9 bases between the two germline ends. CDR3 length: 15 amino acids. CDR1 MNHEY and CDR2 SVGAGI come from the germline V gene. CDR3: CASSYLGGSYNEQFF. DNA of the CDR3: TGTGCCAGCAGTTATTTAGGGGGCTCCTACAATGAGCAGTTCTTC.

Here the CDR3 reads CASSLAGAYEQFF. In nucleotides, the CDR3 is TGTGCCAGCAGCTTAGCAGGGGCCTATGAGCAGTTCTTC. The chain carries TRBV7-6 and TRBJ2-1; possibly TRBD1 for D (5 bases). Germline CDR1 reads SGHVS; CDR2 reads FNYEAQ. This CDR3 comprises 13 residues. Trimming shortened V by 0 bases and J by 8 bases, and 8 bases separated the two germline ends.

This chain connects TRBV6-5 to TRBJ2-7; D may be TRBD1 (6 bases). V lost 0 bases, J lost 0 bases, and 9 bases lay in between. Looked up from germline, CDR1 is MNHEY and CDR2 is SVGAGI. The CDR3 is 15 residues long. Here the CDR3 reads CASSYSGASSYEQYF. The DNA of the CDR3 is TGTGCCAGCAGTTACTCGGGGGCTTCCTCCTACGAGCAGTACTTC.

This clone was recorded a few times. The chain joins TRBV19 to TRBJ2-5; 14 bases agree with TRBD2. The germline CDR1 and CDR2 sequences are LNHDA and SQIVND (reference sequence). Trimming removed 7 bases from V and 2 bases from J; junction bases left unmatched: 6. CDR3 size: 16 residues. As DNA, the CDR3 is TGTGCCAGTACCCCGGGACTAGCGGGAGCACAAGAGACCCAGTACTTC. Its protein product is CASTPGLAGAQETQYF.

The chain couples TRBV27 to TRBJ2-5, with D perhaps TRBD1 (6 bases). The CDR3 has 17 residues. Trimming removed 5 bases at V and 1 base at J, with 20 bases between. Germline CDR1 is MNHEY and CDR2 is SMNVEV (reference sequence). The CDR3 here is CASSAVRQALLQETQYF. The CDR3 DNA reads TGTGCCAGCAGTGCGGTACGACAGGCGCTTCTCCAAGAGACCCAGTACTTC.

The genes are TRBV4-3 and TRBJ2-2, with TRBD1 matching 12 bases. The CDR3 runs to 19 residues. V gave up 3 bases and J gave up 3 bases; unmatched junction bases: 11. Germline CDR1 is LGHNA and CDR2 is YSLEER. The CDR3 is CASSHRRDRGLADTGELFF. CDR3 DNA: TGCGCCAGCAGCCATCGCAGGGACAGGGGGCTGGCGGACACCGGGGAGCTGTTTTTT.

The chain carries TRBV4-3 and TRBJ2-7; TRBD2 matches at 9 bases. From germline, CDR1 is LGHNA and CDR2 YSLEER. V was clipped by 3 bases and J by 3 bases; unmatched bases: 12. CDR3 size: 17 residues. The CDR3 DNA is TGCGCCAGCAGCCAGGCTACCGGGACTAGCAGCCACTACGAGCAGTACTTC. Translated, it gives CASSQATGTSSHYEQYF.

This chain joins TRBV5-1 and TRBJ2-1; 10 positions agree with TRBD2. V dropped 1 base and J dropped 5; count of bases not matched to a gene: 9. The CDR3 is 17 amino acids. The V gene's germline CDR1 is SGHRS and CDR2 YFSETQ. The CDR3 reads CASSLNPSSGSHNEQFF. DNA of the CDR3: TGCGCCAGCAGCTTGAACCCCTCTAGCGGGAGCCACAATGAGCAGTTCTTC.

Concerning this clone: This same CDR3 is encoded by further DNA sequences in the sample. The rearrangement links TRBV28 to TRBJ2-2; unclear D gene. The CDR3 runs to 12 residues. Germline V gene lookup returns CDR1 MDHEN and CDR2 SYDVKM. Trimming shortened V by 5 bases and J by 3 bases, and 4 bases separated the two germline ends. The CDR3 nucleotides read TGTGCCAGCAGTAGCTACACCGGGGAGCTGTTTTTT. This encodes CASSSYTGELFF.

This clone is a singleton in its sample. This chain joins TRBV27 and TRBJ2-7; 7 bases align to TRBD1. The CDR3 has 13 amino acids. V lost 0 bases, J lost 10 bases, and 6 bases stayed unmatched. The germline V gene has CDR1 MNHEY and CDR2 SMNVEV (reference sequence). The CDR3 is CASSLSGTELQYF. The CDR3 DNA is TGTGCCAGCAGTTTATCGGGGACAGAATTACAGTACTTC.

CDR3 loop: CASSEPDRFYNEQFF. CDR3 nucleotide sequence: TGCGCCAGCAGTGAACCCGACAGGTTCTACAATGAGCAGTTCTTC. V gene TRBV10-2 combines with J gene TRBJ2-1; possible D gene TRBD1, 6 bases. The V gene lost 3 bases and the J gene lost 3 bases, with 12 bases spanning the gap. The CDR3 runs to 15 residues. CDR1 is WSHSY, CDR2 SAAADI, per germline.

V gene TRBV5-6 combines with J gene TRBJ2-7, with 8 bases fitting TRBD1. The length of the CDR3 is 15 residues. Germline lookup yields CDR1 SGHDT and CDR2 YYEEEE. The V and J ends lost 0 bases and 4 bases, in that order; junction bases with no gene match: 6. CDR3 DNA sequence: TGTGCCAGCAGCTTGGGTACGAGACAGGGGTACGAGCAGTACTTC. Residues: CASSLGTRQGYEQYF.

The chain links TRBV9 to TRBJ2-7; 8 nucleotides line up with TRBD1. This CDR3 spans 14 amino acids. Germline V gene sequence: CDR1 SGDLS, CDR2 YYNGEE. V shed 3 bases, J shed 1 base, and the junction held 3 bases outside the gene matches. The CDR3 loop reads CASSARQGSYEQYF. The CDR3 DNA sequence: TGTGCCAGCAGCGCAAGACAGGGGTCCTACGAGCAGTACTTC. The full variable domain, with the rest looked up from reference TRBV9 and TRBJ2-7, is DSGVTQTPKHLITATGQRVTLRCSPRSGDLSVYWYQQSLDQGLQFLIQYYNGEERAKGNILERFSAQQFPDLHSELNLSSLELGDSALYFCASSARQGSYEQYFGPGTRLTVT.

The chain employs TRBV11-3 and TRBJ2-5; D is uncertain. This CDR3 spans 14 amino acids. Per germline, CDR1 SGHNT and CDR2 YENEEA. Trimming took off 1 base at V and 5 bases at J, with 11 bases between the two ends. The CDR3, as DNA: TGTGCCAGCAGCTTAGCCGGAGTGGTGGAGACCCAGTACTTC. Residues: CASSLAGVVETQYF.

The gene calls are TRBV19 and TRBJ1-1, with D hard to call. Trimming shortened V by 5 bases and J by 0 bases, and 16 bases separated the two germline ends. This CDR3 is built from 16 residues. Germline loops: CDR1 LNHDA, CDR2 SQIVND (reference sequence). DNA for the CDR3: TGTGCCAGTAGTTACGAGGGAATAGAGGTGAACACTGAAGCTTTCTTT. As protein: CASSYEGIEVNTEAFF.

The chain combines TRBV29-1 with TRBJ2-1, with D uncertain. This CDR3 has 11 amino acids. Between the trimmed V and J ends, which lost 1 base and 7 bases, there was a span of 5 bases. From germline, CDR1 is SQVTM and CDR2 ANQGSEA. This CDR3 reads CSVEGGNEQFF. The CDR3 nucleotides are TGCAGCGTTGAAGGCGGTAATGAGCAGTTCTTC.

The J gene is TRBJ2-7, the V gene TRBV11-2; 11 bases map to TRBD2. Trimming removed 0 bases from V and 2 bases from J; junction bases left unmatched: 3. CDR1 is SGHAT and CDR2 is FQNNGV in the germline V gene. CDR3 length equals 16 residues. DNA of the CDR3: TGTGCCAGCAGCTTAGATAGTAGCGGGAGGGCCTACGAGCAGTACTTC. Translation: CASSLDSSGRAYEQYF.

This clone was detected a few times. The chain has TRBV19 and TRBJ1-5; 8 nucleotides agree with TRBD1. Germline V CDR1 and CDR2: LNHDA, SQIVND (reference sequence). The CDR3 totals 20 residues. Unmatched junction bases numbered 19, after V lost 6 bases and J lost 0 bases. The CDR3 DNA sequence: TGTGCCAGTAGGGGGACAGGCAAAGGGGATATAACTTATAGCAATCAGCCCCAGCATTTT. Its protein is CASRGTGKGDITYSNQPQHF. The full variable domain, its missing parts supplied by reference TRBV19 and TRBJ1-5, is DGGITQSPKYLFRKEGQNVTLSCEQNLNHDAMYWYRQDPGQGLRLIYYSQIVNDFQKGDIAEGYSVSREKKESFPLTVTSAQKNPTAFYLCASRGTGKGDITYSNQPQHFGDGTRLSIL.